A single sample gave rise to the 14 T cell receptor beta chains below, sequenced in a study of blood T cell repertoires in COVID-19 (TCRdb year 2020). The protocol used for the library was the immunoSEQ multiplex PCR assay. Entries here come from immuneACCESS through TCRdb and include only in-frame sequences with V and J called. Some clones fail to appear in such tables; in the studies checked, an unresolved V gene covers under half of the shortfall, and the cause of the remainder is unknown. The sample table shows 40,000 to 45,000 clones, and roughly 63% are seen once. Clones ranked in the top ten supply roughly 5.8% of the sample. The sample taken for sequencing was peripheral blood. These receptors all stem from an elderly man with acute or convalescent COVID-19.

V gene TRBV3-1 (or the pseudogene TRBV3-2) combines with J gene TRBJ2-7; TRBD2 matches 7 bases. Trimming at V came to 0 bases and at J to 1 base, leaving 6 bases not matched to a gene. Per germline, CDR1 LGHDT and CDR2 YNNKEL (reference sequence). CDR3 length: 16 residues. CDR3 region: CASSQDMGGVSYEQYF. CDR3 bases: TGTGCCAGCAGCCAAGATATGGGAGGGGTATCCTACGAGCAGTACTTC.

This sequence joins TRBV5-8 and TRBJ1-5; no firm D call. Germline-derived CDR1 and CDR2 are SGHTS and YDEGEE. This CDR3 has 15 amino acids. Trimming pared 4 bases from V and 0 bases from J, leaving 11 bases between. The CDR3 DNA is TGTGCCAGCAGCCCCTCAAGCCTTAGCAATCAGCCCCAGCATTTT. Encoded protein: CASSPSSLSNQPQHF. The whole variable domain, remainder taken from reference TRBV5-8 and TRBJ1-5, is EAGVTQSPTHLIKTRGQQATLRCSPISGHTSVYWYQQALGLGLQFLLWYDEGEERNRGNFPPRFSGRQFPNYSSELNVNALELEDSALYLCASSPSSLSNQPQHFGDGTRLSIL.

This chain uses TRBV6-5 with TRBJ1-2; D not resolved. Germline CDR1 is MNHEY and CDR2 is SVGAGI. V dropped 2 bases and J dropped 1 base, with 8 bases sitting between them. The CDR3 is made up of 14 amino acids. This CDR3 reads CASSYIGGNYGYTF. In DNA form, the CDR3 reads TGTGCCAGCAGTTACATTGGCGGTAACTATGGCTACACCTTC.

Here the CDR3 reads CASSPRGGPRDEQFF. The CDR3 DNA follows: TGTGCCAGCAGCCCCAGGGGAGGGCCCCGGGATGAGCAGTTCTTC. The chain combines TRBV3-1 (or the pseudogene TRBV3-2) with TRBJ2-1, with D tentatively TRBD2 (7 bases). The CDR3 consists of 15 residues. The germline V and J ends were trimmed by 4 bases and 8 bases, with 18 bases remaining between them. Germline V CDR1 and CDR2: LGHDT, YNNKEL (reference sequence).

Here the CDR3 DNA reads TGTGCCAGCAGCCTCAGACTAGCTGAGGGCGGGGAGCTGTTTTTT. It specifies CASSLRLAEGGELFF. This chain links TRBV7-7 with TRBJ2-2, with 7 bases lining up with TRBD2. The CDR3 loop spans 15 amino acids. The V gene's germline CDR1 is SSHAT and CDR2 FNYEAQ (reference sequence). The J segment lost 7 bases and the V segment lost 5 bases, leaving 10 bases of the junction unmatched.

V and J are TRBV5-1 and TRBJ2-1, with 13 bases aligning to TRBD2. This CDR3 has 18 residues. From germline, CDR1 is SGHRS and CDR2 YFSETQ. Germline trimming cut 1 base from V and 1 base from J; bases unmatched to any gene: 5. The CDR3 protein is CASSLSGLAGASYNEQFF. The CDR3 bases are TGCGCCAGCAGCTTGAGTGGACTAGCGGGAGCATCCTACAATGAGCAGTTCTTC. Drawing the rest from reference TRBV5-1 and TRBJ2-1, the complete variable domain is KAGVTQTPRYLIKTRGQQVTLSCSPISGHRSVSWYQQTPGQGLQFLFEYFSETQRNKGNFPGRFSGRQFSNSRSEMNVSTLELGDSALYLCASSLSGLAGASYNEQFFGPGTRLTVL.

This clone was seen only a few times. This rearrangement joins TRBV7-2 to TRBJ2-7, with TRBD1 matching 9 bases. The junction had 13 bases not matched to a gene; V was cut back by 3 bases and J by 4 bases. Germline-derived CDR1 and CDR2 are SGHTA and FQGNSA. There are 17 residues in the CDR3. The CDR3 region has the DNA TGTGCCAGCAGCTTGAGCAAGGGTGAGACAGGGGGTTACGAGCAGTACTTC. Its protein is CASSLSKGETGGYEQYF.

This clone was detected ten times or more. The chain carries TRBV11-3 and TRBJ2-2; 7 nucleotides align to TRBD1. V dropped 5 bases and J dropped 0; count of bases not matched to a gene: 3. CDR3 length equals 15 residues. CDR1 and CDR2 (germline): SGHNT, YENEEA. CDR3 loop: CASSVGTANTGELFF. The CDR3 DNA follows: TGTGCCAGCAGCGTCGGGACAGCGAACACCGGGGAGCTGTTTTTT.

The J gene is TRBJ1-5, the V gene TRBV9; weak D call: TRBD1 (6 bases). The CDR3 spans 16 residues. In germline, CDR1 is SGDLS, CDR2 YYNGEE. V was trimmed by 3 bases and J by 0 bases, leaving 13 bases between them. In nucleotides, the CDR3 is TGTGCCAGCAGCGCTGGGGACACAGATAGCAATCAGCCCCAGCATTTT. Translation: CASSAGDTDSNQPQHF.

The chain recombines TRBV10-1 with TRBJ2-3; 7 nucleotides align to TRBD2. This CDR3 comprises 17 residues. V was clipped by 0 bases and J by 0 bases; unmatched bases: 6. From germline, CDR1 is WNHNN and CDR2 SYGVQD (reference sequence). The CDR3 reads CASSESGVAGSTDTQYF. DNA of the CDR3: TGCGCCAGCAGTGAGTCTGGAGTAGCGGGCAGCACAGATACGCAGTATTTT.

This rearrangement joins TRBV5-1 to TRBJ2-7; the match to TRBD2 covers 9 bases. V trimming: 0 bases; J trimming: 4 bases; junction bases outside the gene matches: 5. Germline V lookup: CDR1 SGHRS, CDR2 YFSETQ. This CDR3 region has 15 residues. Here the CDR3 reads CASSLVSGSQYEQYF. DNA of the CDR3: TGCGCCAGCAGCTTGGTTAGCGGGAGTCAGTACGAGCAGTACTTC.

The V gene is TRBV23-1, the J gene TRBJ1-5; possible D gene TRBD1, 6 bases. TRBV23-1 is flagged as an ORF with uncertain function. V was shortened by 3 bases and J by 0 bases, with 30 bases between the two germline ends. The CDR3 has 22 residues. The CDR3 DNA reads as TGCGCCAGCAGTCATGGGTATAGGCTTAGAGATAGGGGGAGATCTAGCAATCAGCCCCAGCATTTT. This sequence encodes CASSHGYRLRDRGRSSNQPQHF.

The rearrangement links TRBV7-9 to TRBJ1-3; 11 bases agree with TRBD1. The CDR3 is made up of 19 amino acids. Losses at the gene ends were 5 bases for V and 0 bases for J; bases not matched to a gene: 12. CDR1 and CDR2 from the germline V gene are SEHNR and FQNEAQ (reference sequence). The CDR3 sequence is CASSGGQGVTRVSGNTIYF. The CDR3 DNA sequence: TGTGCCAGCAGCGGGGGACAGGGGGTAACTCGGGTCTCTGGAAACACCATATATTTT.

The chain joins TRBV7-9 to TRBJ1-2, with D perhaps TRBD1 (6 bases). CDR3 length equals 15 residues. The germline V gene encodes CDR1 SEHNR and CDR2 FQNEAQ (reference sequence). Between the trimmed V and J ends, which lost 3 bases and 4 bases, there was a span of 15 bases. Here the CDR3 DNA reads TGTGCCAGCAGCTTCCAGCTTCAGGGGTCCTATGGCTACACCTTC. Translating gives CASSFQLQGSYGYTF.